The 6 T cell receptor beta chains below come from one sample, sequenced in a study of blood T cell repertoires in COVID-19. TCRdb's copy holds only in-frame clones and misses some; the assay was immunoSEQ multiplex PCR. The sample yields about 210,000 clones, around 86% seen once. Sequencing was carried out using PBMCs or T cells enriched from blood (not recorded which). Receptors were obtained from a man in his forties with acute COVID-19.

This clone was picked up a small number of times. The CDR3 DNA is TGTGCCAGCAGCCCTCAGACAGGGATCGGATACGAGCAGTACTTC. This gives the protein CASSPQTGIGYEQYF. This chain connects TRBV7-2 to TRBJ2-7; 7 bases are a match to TRBD1. This CDR3 has 15 residues. Germline V lookup: CDR1 SGHTA, CDR2 FQGNSA. V shed 5 bases, J shed 4 bases, and the junction held 11 bases outside the gene matches.

This chain connects TRBV5-6 to TRBJ1-5, with 8 bases matching TRBD1. The CDR3 extends over 16 amino acids. Germline V lookup: CDR1 SGHDT, CDR2 YYEEEE. Trimming at V came to 3 bases and at J to 0 bases, leaving 5 bases not matched to a gene. CDR3 loop: CASSSTGAYSNQPQHF. The CDR3 DNA reads as TGTGCCAGCAGCTCGACAGGGGCTTATAGCAATCAGCCCCAGCATTTT.

This chain links TRBV24-1 with TRBJ2-7; 8 positions match TRBD1. This CDR3 comprises 13 residues. The trim removed 4 bases at V and 9 bases at J, leaving 7 bases unmatched. Germline V gene data show CDR1 as KGHDR and CDR2 as SFDVKD. The CDR3 reads CATSDLDRGGQYF. For the CDR3, the DNA is TGTGCCACCAGTGACCTCGACAGGGGAGGGCAGTACTTC.

The V call is TRBV11-1, the J call TRBJ1-1; D is ambiguous. This CDR3 has 16 residues. V was cut by 3 bases and J by 0 bases, with 14 bases left in between. From germline, CDR1 is SGHAT and CDR2 FQDESV (reference sequence). The CDR3 DNA reads TGTGCCAGCAGCTTCGAAGGTAACGGGGTGAACACTGAAGCTTTCTTT. Residues: CASSFEGNGVNTEAFF.

The V call is TRBV2, the J call TRBJ1-5; D call uncertain. CDR1 SNHLY and CDR2 FYNNEI come from the germline V gene. With 5 bases removed from V and 7 bases from J, the gap between germline ends came to 15 bases. The CDR3 has 14 residues. The CDR3 region has the DNA TGTGCCAGCAGTCTCCGATATCCGAGGCAGCCCCAGCATTTT. The encoded protein is CASSLRYPRQPQHF.

This clone was seen only once. The chain is built from TRBV5-1 and TRBJ1-3; TRBD1 might be the D (5 bases). CDR3 length: 17 amino acids. CDR1 is SGHRS, CDR2 YFSETQ, per germline. The V gene lost 4 bases and the J gene lost 0 bases, with 17 bases spanning the gap. The CDR3 here is CASSPGRGEGSGNTIYF. In DNA, the CDR3 is TGCGCCAGCAGCCCCGGGAGGGGCGAGGGCTCTGGAAACACCATATATTTT.